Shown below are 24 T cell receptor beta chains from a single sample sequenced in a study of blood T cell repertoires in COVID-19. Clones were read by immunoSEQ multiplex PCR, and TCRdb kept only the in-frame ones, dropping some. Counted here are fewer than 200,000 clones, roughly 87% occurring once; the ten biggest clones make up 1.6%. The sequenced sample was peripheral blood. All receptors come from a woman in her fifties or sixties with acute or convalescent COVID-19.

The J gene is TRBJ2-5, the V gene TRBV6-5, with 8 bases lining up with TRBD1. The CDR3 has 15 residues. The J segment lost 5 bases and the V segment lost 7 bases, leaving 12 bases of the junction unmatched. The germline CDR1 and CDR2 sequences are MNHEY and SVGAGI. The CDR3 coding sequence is TGTGCCAGCAAACCCGGCAGGGGGCTTGTGGAGACCCAGTACTTC. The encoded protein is CASKPGRGLVETQYF.

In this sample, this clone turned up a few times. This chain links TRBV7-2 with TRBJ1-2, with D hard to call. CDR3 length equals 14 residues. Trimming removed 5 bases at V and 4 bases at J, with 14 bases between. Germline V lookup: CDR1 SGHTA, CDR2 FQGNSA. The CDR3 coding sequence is TGTGCCAGCAGCCCGGAGGTCCGATCCTATGGCTACACCTTC. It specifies CASSPEVRSYGYTF.

The CDR3 DNA reads as TGTGCCAGCAGCGGGACTAGCATGAATACGCAGTATTTT. Amino acid sequence: CASSGTSMNTQYF. The chain joins TRBV9 to TRBJ2-3, with TRBD2 matching over 8 bases. The CDR3 extends over 13 amino acids. J gave up 7 bases and V 3 bases, and 4 bases lay outside the gene matches. Germline CDR1 and CDR2: SGDLS and YYNGEE.

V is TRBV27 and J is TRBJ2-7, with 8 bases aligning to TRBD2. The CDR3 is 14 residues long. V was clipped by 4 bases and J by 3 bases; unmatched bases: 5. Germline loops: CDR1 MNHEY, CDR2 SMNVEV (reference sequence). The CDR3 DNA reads TGTGCCAGCAGTTGGAGCGGGGGTTTCTACGAGCAGTACTTC. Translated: CASSWSGGFYEQYF.

CDR3 DNA sequence: TGTGCCAGCACCGGGGGGGGCCGAACCGGGGAGCTGTTTTTT. Translated, it gives CASTGGGRTGELFF. The chain employs TRBV2 and TRBJ2-2; 8 positions match TRBD2. This CDR3 is 14 amino acids long. V shed 7 bases and J 5 bases; nucleotides not matched to a gene: 6. Germline loops: CDR1 SNHLY, CDR2 FYNNEI.

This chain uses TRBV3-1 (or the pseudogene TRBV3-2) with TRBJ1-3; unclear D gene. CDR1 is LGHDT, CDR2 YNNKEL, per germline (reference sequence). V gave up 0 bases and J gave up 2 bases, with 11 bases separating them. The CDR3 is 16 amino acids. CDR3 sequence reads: CASSQDTSTTGNTIYF. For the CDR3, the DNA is TGTGCCAGCAGCCAAGATACATCGACTACTGGAAACACCATATATTTT.

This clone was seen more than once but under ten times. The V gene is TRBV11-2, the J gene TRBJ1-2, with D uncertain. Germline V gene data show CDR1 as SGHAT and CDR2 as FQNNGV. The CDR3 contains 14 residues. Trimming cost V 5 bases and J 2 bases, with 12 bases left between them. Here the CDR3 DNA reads TGTGCCAGCAGCCCGAGGACGGGAAACTATGGCTACACCTTC. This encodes CASSPRTGNYGYTF.

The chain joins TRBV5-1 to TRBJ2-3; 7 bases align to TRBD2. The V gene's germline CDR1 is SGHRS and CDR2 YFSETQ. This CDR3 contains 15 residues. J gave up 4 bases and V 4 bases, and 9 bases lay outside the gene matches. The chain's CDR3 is CASSAASGGPDTQYF. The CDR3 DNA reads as TGCGCCAGCAGCGCTGCGTCGGGAGGTCCAGATACGCAGTATTTT.

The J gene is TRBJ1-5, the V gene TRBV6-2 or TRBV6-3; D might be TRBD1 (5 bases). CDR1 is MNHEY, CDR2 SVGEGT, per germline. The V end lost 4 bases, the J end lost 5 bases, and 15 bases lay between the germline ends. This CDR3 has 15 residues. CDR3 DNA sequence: TGTGCCAGCAGTTCGGCAGGGTTAGGTGATCAGCCCCAGCATTTT. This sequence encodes CASSSAGLGDQPQHF.

CDR3 amino acids: CASSLSIFSNYGYTF. CDR3 DNA: TGCGCCAGCAGCTTGTCCATTTTTTCTAACTATGGCTACACCTTC. The chain uses TRBV5-1 and TRBJ1-2, with no clear D. This CDR3 comprises 15 residues. V gave up 1 base and J gave up 0 bases, with 10 bases separating them. The V gene's germline CDR1 is SGHRS and CDR2 YFSETQ.

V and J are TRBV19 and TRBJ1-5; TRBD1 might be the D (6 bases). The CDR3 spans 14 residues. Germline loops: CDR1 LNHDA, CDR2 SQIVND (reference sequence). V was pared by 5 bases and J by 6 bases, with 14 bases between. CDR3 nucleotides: TGTGCCAGTAGTTTGGACAGTTCCGGTCAGCCCCAGCATTTT. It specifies CASSLDSSGQPQHF.

CDR3 sequence reads: CASSRTGTLTDTQYF. The CDR3 nucleotides read TGTGCCAGCAGTCGGACCGGGACACTCACAGATACGCAGTATTTT. This chain links TRBV6-5 with TRBJ2-3; perhaps TRBD1 as D (6 bases). The ends were cut back, 5 bases at V and 2 bases at J, with 14 bases in the middle. In germline, CDR1 is MNHEY, CDR2 SVGAGI. This CDR3 comprises 15 residues.

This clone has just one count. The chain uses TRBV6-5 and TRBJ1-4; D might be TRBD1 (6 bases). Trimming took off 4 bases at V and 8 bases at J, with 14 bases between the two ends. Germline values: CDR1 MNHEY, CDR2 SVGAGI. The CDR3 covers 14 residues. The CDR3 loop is CASSWTASQEKLFF. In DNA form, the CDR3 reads TGTGCCAGCAGTTGGACAGCTTCCCAAGAAAAACTGTTTTTT.

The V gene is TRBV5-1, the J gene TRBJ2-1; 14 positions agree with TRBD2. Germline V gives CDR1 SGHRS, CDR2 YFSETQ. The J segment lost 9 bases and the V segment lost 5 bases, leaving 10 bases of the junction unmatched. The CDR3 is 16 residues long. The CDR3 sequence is CASRVQTSGGASEQFF. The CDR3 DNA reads TGCGCCAGCAGGGTTCAGACTAGCGGGGGGGCGAGTGAGCAGTTCTTC. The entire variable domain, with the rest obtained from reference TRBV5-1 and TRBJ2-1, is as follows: KAGVTQTPRYLIKTRGQQVTLSCSPISGHRSVSWYQQTPGQGLQFLFEYFSETQRNKGNFPGRFSGRQFSNSRSEMNVSTLELGDSALYLCASRVQTSGGASEQFFGPGTRLTVL.

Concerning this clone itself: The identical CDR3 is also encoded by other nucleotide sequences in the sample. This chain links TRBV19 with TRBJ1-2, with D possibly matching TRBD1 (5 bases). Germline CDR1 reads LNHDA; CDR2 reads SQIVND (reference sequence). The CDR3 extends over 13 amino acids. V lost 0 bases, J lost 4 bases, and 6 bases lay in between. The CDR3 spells CASSIDRAYGYTF. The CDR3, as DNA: TGTGCCAGTAGTATAGACAGGGCCTATGGCTACACCTTC.

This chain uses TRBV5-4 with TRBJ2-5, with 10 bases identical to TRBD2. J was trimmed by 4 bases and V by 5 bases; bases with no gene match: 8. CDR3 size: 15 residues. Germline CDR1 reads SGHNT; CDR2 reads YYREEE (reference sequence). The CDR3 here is CASRPRTSGPETQYF. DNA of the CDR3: TGTGCCAGCAGACCCCGGACTAGCGGTCCAGAGACCCAGTACTTC.

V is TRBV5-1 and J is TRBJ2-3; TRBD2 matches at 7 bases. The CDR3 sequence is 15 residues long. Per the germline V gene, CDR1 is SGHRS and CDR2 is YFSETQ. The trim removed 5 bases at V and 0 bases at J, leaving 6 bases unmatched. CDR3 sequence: CASRSGLTSTDTQYF. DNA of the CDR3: TGCGCCAGCAGATCGGGACTAACTAGCACAGATACGCAGTATTTT.

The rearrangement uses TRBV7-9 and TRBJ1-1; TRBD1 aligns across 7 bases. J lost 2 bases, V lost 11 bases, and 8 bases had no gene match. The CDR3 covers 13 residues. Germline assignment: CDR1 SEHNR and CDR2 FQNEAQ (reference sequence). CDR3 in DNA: TGTGCCGCCCAGGGACAGCAAAACACTGAAGCTTTCTTT. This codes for CAAQGQQNTEAFF.

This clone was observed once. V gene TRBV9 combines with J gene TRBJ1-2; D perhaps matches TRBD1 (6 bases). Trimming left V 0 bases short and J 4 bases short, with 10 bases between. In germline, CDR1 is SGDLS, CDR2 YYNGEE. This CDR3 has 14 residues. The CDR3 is CASSVDVGGYGYTF. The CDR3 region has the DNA TGTGCCAGCAGCGTAGATGTAGGGGGCTATGGCTACACCTTC.

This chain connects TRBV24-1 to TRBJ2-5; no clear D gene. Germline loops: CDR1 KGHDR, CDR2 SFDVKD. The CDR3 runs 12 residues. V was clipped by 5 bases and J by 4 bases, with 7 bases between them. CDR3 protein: CATSAVGETQYF. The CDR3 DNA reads TGTGCCACCAGTGCCGTCGGAGAGACCCAGTACTTC.

CDR3 DNA: TGCAGTGCTACCCTCTCCTACGAGCAGTACTTC. This encodes CSATLSYEQYF. The J gene is TRBJ2-7, the V gene TRBV20-1; the D is unclear. Germline-derived CDR1 and CDR2 are DFQATT and SNEGSKA (reference sequence). The CDR3 length is 11 residues. The germline V and J ends were trimmed by 4 bases and 0 bases, with 4 bases remaining between them.

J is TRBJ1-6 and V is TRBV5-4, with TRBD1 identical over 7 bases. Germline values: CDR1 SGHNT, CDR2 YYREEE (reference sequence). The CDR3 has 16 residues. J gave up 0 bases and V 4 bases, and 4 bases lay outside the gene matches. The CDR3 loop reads CASSRGQSSYNSPLHF. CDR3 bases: TGTGCCAGCAGCAGGGGACAGAGCTCCTATAATTCACCCCTCCACTTT.

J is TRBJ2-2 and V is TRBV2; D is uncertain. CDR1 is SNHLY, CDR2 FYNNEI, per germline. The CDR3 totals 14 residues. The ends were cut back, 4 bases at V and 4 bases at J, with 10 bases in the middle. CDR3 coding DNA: TGTGCCAGCAGTGGTCTAAGTGGCACCGGGGAGCTGTTTTTT. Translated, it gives CASSGLSGTGELFF.

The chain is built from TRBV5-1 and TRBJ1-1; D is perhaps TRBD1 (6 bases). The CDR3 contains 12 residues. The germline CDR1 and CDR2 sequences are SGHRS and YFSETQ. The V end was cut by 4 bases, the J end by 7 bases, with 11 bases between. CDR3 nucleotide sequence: TGCGCCAGCAGCACTACAGGGTTTGAAGCTTTCTTT. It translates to CASSTTGFEAFF.